Listed below are T cell receptor beta chains from one sample, sequenced in a study of blood T cell repertoires in COVID-19. The table came from immunoSEQ multiplex PCR; TCRdb's copy has only in-frame clones and leaves some out. The sample has more than 300,000 clones; about 83% are singletons. The sample comprised peripheral blood. The receptors were gathered from a woman between 45 and 60 years old with acute or convalescent COVID-19. Each CDR3 is given with its conserved first and last residue. The D gene is left open where the match is weak. A row's size may be missing; if present it is once, few, many or a size class.

abundance	j_gene	v_gene	d_gene	CDR3nt	CDR3aa
-	TRBJ2-1	TRBV5-1	TRBD2	TGCGCCAGCAGCTTGCGAATCACTAGCGGGAGGGCGCATGAGCAGTTCTTC	CASSLRITSGRAHEQFF
-	TRBJ2-1	TRBV7-2	-	TGTGCCAGCAGCTTCATCAGGGTATCTTCCTACAATGAGCAGTTCTTC	CASSFIRVSSYNEQFF
-	TRBJ1-4	TRBV19	-	TGTGCCAGTAGTATGACGGGAACTAATGAAAAACTGTTTTTT	CASSMTGTNEKLFF
few	TRBJ1-5	TRBV6-2/TRBV6-3	TRBD1	TGTGCCAGCAGTTTTGACAGGGGGCCTAATCAGCCCCAGCATTTT	CASSFDRGPNQPQHF
-	TRBJ2-7	TRBV7-3	TRBD2	TGTGCCAGCAGCTTTAGCGGGAGCTCCTACGAGCAGTACTTC	CASSFSGSSYEQYF
-	TRBJ2-2	TRBV21-1	-	TGTGCCAGCAGCAAAGGTCAGCGGGAGACGGCCGGGGAGCTGTTTTTT	CASSKGQRETAGELFF
few	TRBJ2-2	TRBV19	-	TGTGCCAGTAGTAAACAGTACTTCACCGGGGAGCTGTTTTTT	CASSKQYFTGELFF
-	TRBJ2-7	TRBV7-8	-	TGTGCCAGCAGCCAACAAACAGGCTACGAGCAGTACTTC	CASSQQTGYEQYF
-	TRBJ2-7	TRBV29-1	TRBD2	TGCAGCGTTCGCTTAACTAGCGGGAAAGGCGGCGAGCAGTACTTC	CSVRLTSGKGGEQYF
-	TRBJ2-1	TRBV15	TRBD2	TGTGCCACCAGCGGTGGACTAGCGGGAGGGCTCAATGAGCAGTTCTTC	CATSGGLAGGLNEQFF
-	TRBJ2-2	TRBV24-1	TRBD1	TGTGCCACCAGTGACCCTGACAGGGGGGTCACCGGGGAGCTGTTTTTT	CATSDPDRGVTGELFF
-	TRBJ1-4	TRBV5-1	-	TGCGCCAGCAGCTCCACGATTCAAGGAGCCGGCGAAAAACTGTTTTTT	CASSSTIQGAGEKLFF
few	TRBJ1-1	TRBV5-4	-	TGTGCCAGCAGCCCCGCGGCGTCAGAGAACACTGAAGCTTTCTTT	CASSPAASENTEAFF
-	TRBJ1-4	TRBV7-9	TRBD1	TGTGCCAGCAGCTTAGCCCGCAGGGGGGATGAAAAACTGTTTTTT	CASSLARRGDEKLFF
-	TRBJ2-7	TRBV7-3	TRBD2	TGTGCCAGCAGCACCACAGCGGGAGCACCCTACGAGCAGTACTTC	CASSTTAGAPYEQYF
-	TRBJ1-3	TRBV5-1	-	TGCGCCAGCTCCCGCGGTCCTGAAAACACCATATATTTT	CASSRGPENTIYF
-	TRBJ2-1	TRBV27	TRBD2	TGTGTCACATGGGTCGCGGGAGGGAACAATGAGCAGTTCTTC	CVTWVAGGNNEQFF
once	TRBJ1-5	TRBV30	-	TGTGCCTGGACTGCAGAAGCGGGTCAGCCCCAGCATTTT	CAWTAEAGQPQHF
-	TRBJ2-1	TRBV11-2	TRBD2	TGTGCCAGCAGCCCGCGGAGCGGGGCTTCCTACAATGAGCAGTTCTTC	CASSPRSGASYNEQFF
-	TRBJ2-3	TRBV11-2	TRBD2	TGTGCCAGCAGCTCCCCGACTAGCGGGAGTTTAACAGATACGCAGTATTTT	CASSSPTSGSLTDTQYF
-	TRBJ2-3	TRBV7-2	-	TGTGCCAGCAGCTTAAAGGCGGGGTGGTCGGTAATTAGCACAGATACGCAGTATTTT	CASSLKAGWSVISTDTQYF
-	TRBJ2-5	TRBV15	-	TGTGCCACCAGGCGGGACGGAGAAGAGACCCAGTACTTC	CATRRDGEETQYF
-	TRBJ1-1	TRBV19	-	TGTGCCAGTACCTTCGGACAGCTTCGTTTGATGAACACTGAAGCTTTCTTT	CASTFGQLRLMNTEAFF
few	TRBJ1-6	TRBV2	-	TGTGCCAGCAGCACAGGGTATTCACCCCTCCACTTT	CASSTGYSPLHF
-	TRBJ2-3	TRBV4-1	TRBD2	TGCGCCAGCCGTACAACGCTAGCGGCGTTGGGATCAGATACGCAGTATTTT	CASRTTLAALGSDTQYF
few	TRBJ1-1	TRBV28	TRBD1	TGTGCCAGCAGCCAGGACAGGGAGACTGAAGCTTTCTTT	CASSQDRETEAFF
-	TRBJ2-2	TRBV7-3	-	TGTGCCAGCAGCTTAGGGCGTAACACCGGGGAGCTGTTTTTT	CASSLGRNTGELFF
-	TRBJ1-2	TRBV11-2	-	TGTGCCAGCAGCCCCCCCTGGACTCCTAACTATGGCTACACCTTC	CASSPPWTPNYGYTF
-	TRBJ2-3	TRBV6-5	TRBD2	TGTGCCAGCGGTTTACTAGCGGGAGGCACAGATACGCAGTATTTT	CASGLLAGGTDTQYF
-	TRBJ2-1	TRBV7-8	TRBD1	TGTGCCAGCAGCTTCTATGGAACAGGGGATGTTGAGCAGTTCTTC	CASSFYGTGDVEQFF
-	TRBJ1-1	TRBV11-2	-	TGTGCCAGCCGACAGATGATGAACACTGAAGCTTTCTTT	CASRQMMNTEAFF
-	TRBJ1-4	TRBV28	-	TGTGCCAGCAGTTTTGGAGCGGCCGGGGGGGATGAAAAACTGTTTTTT	CASSFGAAGGDEKLFF
few	TRBJ2-7	TRBV19	-	TGTGCCAGTAGTATAACCCTAGTGAACTACGAGCAGTACTTC	CASSITLVNYEQYF
-	TRBJ1-1	TRBV2	-	TGTGCCAGTTCCAGGAACAGAGCTGAAGCTTTCTTT	CASSRNRAEAFF
once	TRBJ2-3	TRBV10-3	-	TGTGCCATCAGTGAGTTAGGACTTGGAGGGGCAGATACGCAGTATTTT	CAISELGLGGADTQYF
-	TRBJ2-7	TRBV3-1/TRBV3-2	-	TGTGCCAGCAGCCCTCGACTAGGAGTAGCCCGCGAGCAGTACTTC	CASSPRLGVAREQYF
-	TRBJ2-3	TRBV7-3	-	TGTGCCAGCAGCCCAGGGGCAGGGATCTTAGATACGCAGTATTTT	CASSPGAGILDTQYF
-	TRBJ1-1	TRBV18	TRBD1	TGTGCCAGCTCACCACGGGACAGGGTCTACTCGAACACTGAAGCTTTCTTT	CASSPRDRVYSNTEAFF
-	TRBJ2-1	TRBV5-1	TRBD1	TGCGCCAGCAGCTCACAGGGGAACGGGGAGAACAATGAGCAGTTCTTC	CASSSQGNGENNEQFF
once	TRBJ2-3	TRBV2	-	TGTGCCAGCGCGGGATCCACAGATACGCAGTATTTT	CASAGSTDTQYF
-	TRBJ2-3	TRBV5-1	-	TGCGCCAGCAGCTTGCGGGGGACAGATACGCAGTATTTT	CASSLRGTDTQYF
-	TRBJ2-1	TRBV28	TRBD1	TGTGCCAGCAGTCACCCCGCAGGGGGCTCGGATGAGCAGTTCTTC	CASSHPAGGSDEQFF
-	TRBJ2-3	TRBV2	-	TGTGCCAGCGAGGGAGATACGCAGTATTTT	CASEGDTQYF
-	TRBJ1-5	TRBV5-5	TRBD1	TGTGCCAGCAGCCTAAGACCGGGACAGGGGAATCAGCCCCAGCATTTT	CASSLRPGQGNQPQHF
-	TRBJ1-1	TRBV6-5	-	TGTGCCAGCAGTTACTCCCTCCCGGTGAACACTGAAGCTTTCTTT	CASSYSLPVNTEAFF
-	TRBJ2-5	TRBV19	TRBD1	TGTGCCAGTAGTATCCGGGACAGGGGGCAAGAGACCCAGTACTTC	CASSIRDRGQETQYF